Listed here is a single TCR beta chain. This entry belongs to a study of T cell responses to AZD1222 COVID-19 vaccine. The CDR3 length is 15 residues. Germline CDR1 reads SGHNT; CDR2 reads YENEEA. Between the trimmed V and J ends, which lost 5 bases and 2 bases, there was a span of 16 bases. Method: immunoSEQ multiplex PCR; TCRdb's copy keeps in-frame clones and lacks some. Of some 130,000 clones in the sample, 80% to 90% are singletons; the top ten hold about 6%. V and J are TRBV11-3 and TRBJ2-7; perhaps TRBD2 as D (5 bases). Source: peripheral blood, taken on day 0 of AZD1222 vaccination. This receptor was identified in an adult in good health. In nucleotides, the CDR3 is TGTGCCAGCAGCCCAGCGTCGGGATGGCCCTACGAGCAGTACTTC. It encodes CASSPASGWPYEQYF.